This T cell receptor (beta chain) was captured in a study of blood T cell repertoires in COVID-19. V was clipped by 8 bases and J by 4 bases, with 7 bases between them. Per germline, CDR1 SNHLY and CDR2 FYNNEI. This CDR3 contains 11 residues. Sequenced by immunoSEQ multiplex PCR; TCRdb stores in-frame clones only, minus some. The data contain under 450,000 clones, around 89% of them singletons. This chain uses TRBV2 with TRBJ2-3; a possible D gene is TRBD1 (6 bases). Sequenced input: peripheral blood. The clonotype originates from a woman aged 45 to 65 with COVID-19, enrolled during active disease. CDR3 nucleotide sequence: TGTGCCAGCCGACAGGCAGATACGCAGTATTTT. It encodes CASRQADTQYF. Full variable domain (rest looked up from reference TRBV2 and TRBJ2-3): EPEVTQTPSHQVTQMGQEVILRCVPISNHLYFYWYRQILGQKVEFLVSFYNNEISEKSEIFDDQFSVERPDGSNFTLKIRSTKLEDSAMYFCASRQADTQYFGPGTRLTVL.